These 19 T cell receptor beta chains share one sample of origin, sequenced in a study of identical twins. From the 5' RACE reads, TCRdb called clonotypes with MiXCR, one entry per CDR3 protein. The sample holds some 730,000 distinct CDR3 sequences, 18% seen once. These sequences were also reported in another study, on T cells expressing NK-cell markers.

Input material: PBMCs. The receptors originated from a young woman in good health.

This clonotype was detected only a few times. The rearrangement links TRBV20-1 to TRBJ2-3, with TRBD2 matching 11 bases. The germline V gene encodes CDR1 DFQATT and CDR2 SNEGSKA (reference sequence). V was clipped by 3 bases and J by 5 bases; unmatched bases: 10. The CDR3 has 16 amino acids. The CDR3: CSARGPLAGVGDTQYF. The DNA for the CDR3 is TGCAGTGCTAGGGGACCACTAGCGGGAGTGGGAGATACGCAGTATTTT.

For this clonotype: Relative to the germline gene, one junction end is altered; a read error may explain this. The rearrangement joins TRBV6-1 to TRBJ2-1; D call uncertain. CDR3 length equals 14 residues. Germline lookup yields CDR1 MNHNS and CDR2 SASEGT. The CDR3 nucleotides are TGTGCCAGCAGTCCCGTGGGGTCCTCCACACCACTCCAATTC. It translates to CASSPVGSSTPLQF.

This clonotype has at least ten counts. The rearrangement joins TRBV3-1 to TRBJ1-1; 9 bases line up with TRBD1. The junction had 1 base not matched to a gene; V was cut back by 0 bases and J by 8 bases. CDR1 and CDR2 from the germline V gene are LGHDT and YNNKEL (reference sequence). This CDR3 comprises 13 residues. The CDR3 spells CASSQEGTGEAFF. The CDR3 nucleotides read TGTGCCAGCAGCCAAGAAGGGACAGGGGAAGCTTTCTTT.

The rearrangement links TRBV5-1 to TRBJ2-7, with TRBD2 matching over 9 bases. The germline gives CDR1 SGHRS, CDR2 YFSETQ. The CDR3 is 15 residues long. The trim removed 0 bases at V and 3 bases at J, leaving 4 bases unmatched. CDR3 sequence (DNA): TGCGCCAGCAGCTTGGAAGGGACTAGCAACTACGAGCAGTACTTC. Translation: CASSLEGTSNYEQYF.

This clonotype turned up a few times. This chain joins TRBV12-3 or TRBV12-4 and TRBJ2-7; D is ambiguous. This CDR3 is built from 14 residues. Trimming left V 6 bases short and J 5 bases short, with 17 bases between. The DNA of the CDR3 is TGTGCCAGCAGCCCGATTGCCCTCGCGGACGAGCAGTACTTC. Residues: CASSPIALADEQYF.

The J gene is TRBJ1-2, the V gene TRBV6-5, with 7 nucleotides matching TRBD1. The CDR3 consists of 15 residues. With 3 bases clipped from V and 5 bases from J, the junction kept 9 bases outside the gene matches. Per the germline V gene, CDR1 is MNHEY and CDR2 is SVGAGI. The CDR3 region is CASSYFRTGEYGYTF. The CDR3 nucleotides read TGTGCCAGCAGTTATTTCCGGACAGGAGAGTATGGCTACACCTTC.

The V call is TRBV12-5, the J call TRBJ2-3; D gene unclear. V shed 1 base and J shed 2 bases, with 4 bases lying between them. Germline-derived CDR1 and CDR2 are LGHNT and FRNRAP. The CDR3 contains 13 residues. The CDR3 DNA is TGTGCTAGTGGTTTGGACCCCACAGATACGCAGTATTTT. Translation gives CASGLDPTDTQYF.

This clonotype turned up a few times. The J gene is TRBJ2-7, the V gene TRBV4-2; possibly TRBD2 for D (5 bases). CDR3 size: 14 residues. The germline V gene encodes CDR1 LGHNA and CDR2 YNFKEQ. V was shortened by 2 bases and J by 6 bases, with 14 bases between the two germline ends. CDR3 sequence reads: CASSQLARRFEQYF. The CDR3, as DNA: TGTGCCAGCAGCCAATTAGCGCGGCGGTTCGAGCAGTACTTC.

This clonotype was picked up a small number of times. The rearrangement joins TRBV18 to TRBJ2-2, with TRBD1 matching over 7 bases. Germline CDR1 reads KGHSH; CDR2 reads LQKENI. The junction had 2 bases not matched to a gene; V was cut back by 0 bases and J by 1 base. This CDR3 is built from 16 residues. The CDR3 DNA follows: TGTGCCAGCTCACCACCCCGGGACAGGAACACCGGGGAGCTGTTTTTT. Protein sequence: CASSPPRDRNTGELFF.

This clonotype was detected only a few times. The chain uses TRBV7-8 and TRBJ2-7; TRBD1 matches at 9 bases. This CDR3 comprises 16 residues. Looked up from germline, CDR1 is SGHVS and CDR2 is FQNEAQ. After removal of 0 bases from V and 2 bases from J, the junction contained 5 bases not matched to a gene. CDR3 in amino acids: CASSLASGTGTYEQYF. Written as DNA, the CDR3 is TGTGCCAGCAGCTTAGCGTCCGGGACAGGGACCTACGAGCAGTACTTC.

This clonotype was seen repeatedly, ten times or more. The chain joins TRBV20-1 to TRBJ2-7; tentative D call: TRBD2 (5 bases). In germline, CDR1 is DFQATT, CDR2 SNEGSKA (reference sequence). The germline V and J ends were trimmed by 4 bases and 3 bases, with 13 bases remaining between them. CDR3 length equals 13 residues. CDR3 sequence reads: CSAMGPSGYEQYF. The CDR3, as DNA: TGCAGTGCTATGGGCCCGAGCGGCTACGAGCAGTACTTC.

V is TRBV3-1 and J is TRBJ2-7; D unresolved. From germline, CDR1 is LGHDT and CDR2 YNNKEL (reference sequence). Trimming took off 2 bases at V and 0 bases at J, with 14 bases between the two ends. CDR3 length: 16 residues. The CDR3 loop is CASSQLWTGLSYEQYF. As DNA, the CDR3 is TGTGCCAGCAGCCAACTCTGGACGGGTCTCTCCTACGAGCAGTACTTC.

The V call is TRBV7-2, the J call TRBJ2-7, with TRBD2 matching over 11 bases. The CDR3 has 15 amino acids. CDR1 is SGHTA and CDR2 is FQGNSA in the germline V gene. The trim removed 5 bases at V and 2 bases at J, leaving 5 bases unmatched. The CDR3 coding sequence is TGTGCCAGCAGCGTAACTAGCGGGGGAGCCTACGAGCAGTACTTC. Translating it yields CASSVTSGGAYEQYF. The full variable domain, rest sourced from reference TRBV7-2 and TRBJ2-7, is GAGVSQSPSNKVTEKGKDVELRCDPISGHTALYWYRQSLGQGLEFLIYFQGNSAPDKSGLPSDRFSAERTGGSVSTLTIQRTQQEDSAVYLCASSVTSGGAYEQYFGPGTRLTVT.

This clonotype was detected a few times. V and J are TRBV2 and TRBJ1-2; D perhaps matches TRBD1 (5 bases). The CDR3 consists of 14 residues. Germline CDR1 SNHLY, CDR2 FYNNEI. V was cut by 6 bases and J by 6 bases, with 17 bases left in between. The CDR3 loop is CASSVFQGVDGYTF. Here the CDR3 DNA reads TGTGCCAGCAGCGTTTTTCAGGGAGTGGATGGCTACACCTTC.

Of note for this clonotype: This may stem from a read error, because a much larger clone lies one nucleotide away. The rearrangement joins TRBV5-1 to TRBJ2-7; perhaps TRBD2 as D (5 bases). The CDR3 sequence is 15 residues long. The V end was cut by 5 bases, the J end by 2 bases, with 17 bases between. CDR1 and CDR2 from the germline V gene are SGHRS and YFSETQ. The CDR3 sequence: CASSKDPSYAYEQYF. The CDR3 coding sequence is TGCGCCAGCAGTAAAGATCCTAGCTACGCCTACGAGCAGTACTTC.

The sample holds many counts of this clonotype. J is TRBJ2-1 and V is TRBV12-3 or TRBV12-4, with D unclear. This CDR3 is built from 12 residues. V was pared by 4 bases and J by 4 bases, with 5 bases between. The CDR3 spells CASSSLYNEQFF. The DNA of the CDR3 is TGTGCCAGCAGTTCCCTATACAATGAGCAGTTCTTC.

In this sample, this clonotype turned up a few times. The gene calls are TRBV9 and TRBJ2-3; D perhaps matches TRBD2 (6 bases). From germline, CDR1 is SGDLS and CDR2 YYNGEE. The CDR3 is 15 amino acids. Trimming pared 0 bases from V and 3 bases from J, leaving 11 bases between. Here the CDR3 DNA reads TGTGCCAGCAGCGTAGCCGGGAGTCAGACAGATACGCAGTATTTT. Its translation: CASSVAGSQTDTQYF.

The table lists this clonotype with a few counts. The gene calls are TRBV5-1 and TRBJ2-7, with 10 bases fitting TRBD1. This CDR3 is built from 14 residues. V lost 4 bases to trimming and J lost 5 bases; unmatched junction nucleotides: 6. Looked up from germline, CDR1 is SGHRS and CDR2 is YFSETQ. CDR3 in DNA: TGCGCCAGCAGCCTTAGGGACAGGGGCGACGAGCAGTACTTC. It codes for CASSLRDRGDEQYF.

This chain connects TRBV4-1 to TRBJ1-1; tentative D call: TRBD1 (5 bases). V lost 1 base, J lost 3 bases, and 12 bases lay in between. Germline values: CDR1 MGHRA, CDR2 YSYEKL. The CDR3 has 15 residues. CDR3 nucleotides: TGCGCCAGCAGCCAAGTTAGTCCGGGGGACACTGAAGCTTTCTTT. This sequence encodes CASSQVSPGDTEAFF.